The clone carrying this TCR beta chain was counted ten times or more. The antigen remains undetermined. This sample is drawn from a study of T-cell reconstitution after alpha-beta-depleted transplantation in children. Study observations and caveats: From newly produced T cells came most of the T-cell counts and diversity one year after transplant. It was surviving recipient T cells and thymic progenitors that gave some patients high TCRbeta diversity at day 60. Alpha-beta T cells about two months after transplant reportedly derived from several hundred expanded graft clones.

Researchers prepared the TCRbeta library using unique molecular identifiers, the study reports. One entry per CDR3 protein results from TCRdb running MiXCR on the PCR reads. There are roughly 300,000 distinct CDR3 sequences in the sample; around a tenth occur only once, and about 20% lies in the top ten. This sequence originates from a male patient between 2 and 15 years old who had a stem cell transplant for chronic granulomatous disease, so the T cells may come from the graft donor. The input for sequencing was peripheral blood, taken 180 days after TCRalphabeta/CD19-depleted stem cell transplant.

In nucleotides, the CDR3 is TGCGCCAGCAGCTCCCCGGGAAGAGGAAACACCATATATTTT. It encodes CASSSPGRGNTIYF. The chain recombines TRBV5-1 with TRBJ1-3; D is unresolved. V lost 3 bases and J lost 4, with 11 bases in between. The CDR3 consists of 14 residues. Germline lookup yields CDR1 SGHRS and CDR2 YFSETQ.